This T cell receptor beta chain appears in the sequencing data of a study of Graves' ophthalmopathy and Graves' hyperthyroidism. This clonotype has at least ten counts. Trimming cost V 4 bases and J 3 bases, with 12 bases left between them. The CDR3 covers 14 residues. CDR1 is SNHLY, CDR2 FYNNEI, per germline. Investigators amplified TCR beta CDR3 regions from RNA transcripts. A first-round RT-PCR used HTBI primers, followed by a second-round multiplex PCR. TCRdb re-called the multiplex PCR reads with MiXCR, one entry per CDR3 protein. This table holds approximately 700,000 distinct CDR3 sequences, around 40% found once.

Material: peripheral blood. The rearrangement uses TRBV2 and TRBJ1-2; no definite D call. The clonotype comes from an adult man with Graves' ophthalmopathy. CDR3 amino acids: CASSVWVWDYGYTF. The CDR3 DNA reads as TGTGCCAGCAGTGTTTGGGTTTGGGACTATGGCTACACCTTC.